The 7 T cell receptor beta chains below were found in one sample sequenced in a study of T cell repertoires in cytomegalovirus infection. What these receptors recognize is not known. From the reads, TCRdb called clonotypes with MiXCR, one entry per CDR3 protein. Of roughly 860,000 distinct CDR3 sequences in the sample, 30% to 35% were seen once. The input for sequencing was cultured CD8+ T cells from PBMCs, taken from culture after CMV antigen stimulation. These TCRs come from a human donor in good health (CMV status not recorded). Some clones in this sample may be carry-over from other donors' samples.

This chain links TRBV6-5 with TRBJ2-7; D is perhaps TRBD2 (6 bases). CDR3 length: 13 residues. CDR1 and CDR2 from the germline V gene are MNHEY and SVGAGI. Trimming stripped 0 bases from V and 5 bases from J, with 8 bases between. CDR3 sequence: CASSYSSGDEQYV. The CDR3 DNA reads TGTGCCAGCAGTTACTCATCGGGGGACGAGCAGTACGTC.

This clonotype has a handful of counts. The rearrangement links TRBV6-5 to TRBJ2-5; D is possibly TRBD2 (6 bases). The germline V gene has CDR1 MNHEY and CDR2 SVGAGI. This CDR3 has 13 amino acids. V dropped 4 bases and J dropped 5 bases, with 11 bases sitting between them. CDR3 DNA sequence: TGTGCCAGCAGTTCCCCGGGGGAGGAGACCCAGTACTTC. This codes for CASSSPGEETQYF.

The J gene is TRBJ2-7, the V gene TRBV12-3 or TRBV12-4; 9 positions agree with TRBD1. This CDR3 region has 15 residues. V trimming: 2 bases; J trimming: 3 bases; junction bases outside the gene matches: 5. CDR3 amino acids: CASSLTQGAVYEQYF. The CDR3 nucleotides are TGTGCCAGCAGTTTAACACAGGGGGCTGTCTACGAGCAGTACTTC.

This clonotype has a single count. This chain connects TRBV20-1 to TRBJ2-5; the match to TRBD1 covers 9 bases. V lost 1 base, J lost 3 bases, and 0 bases stayed unmatched. The CDR3 sequence is 13 residues long. Germline CDR1 reads DFQATT; CDR2 reads SNEGSKA (reference sequence). The CDR3 is CSARGDREETQYF. The DNA for the CDR3 is TGCAGTGCTAGAGGGGACAGGGAAGAGACCCAGTACTTC.

At least ten counts were recorded for this clonotype. This chain connects TRBV6-6 to TRBJ2-1; D might be TRBD1 or TRBD2, each matching 6 bases. The V gene's germline CDR1 is MNHNY and CDR2 SVGAGI (reference sequence). Trimming took off 0 bases at V and 3 bases at J, with 9 bases between the two ends. The CDR3 has 15 residues. The CDR3: CASSYSGGFYNEQFF. CDR3 coding DNA: TGTGCCAGCAGTTACTCAGGGGGGTTCTACAATGAGCAGTTCTTC.

The rearrangement uses TRBV20-1 and TRBJ2-1; D gene unclear. The CDR3 length is 14 residues. V was pared by 1 base and J by 0 bases, with 7 bases between. Germline assignment: CDR1 DFQATT and CDR2 SNEGSKA (reference sequence). The CDR3 loop reads CSARGFLSYNEQFF. The CDR3 DNA is TGCAGTGCTAGAGGGTTTCTCTCCTACAATGAGCAGTTCTTC.

CDR3 nucleotides: TGTGCCAGCAGTGGTGCAGGGGCGTTTTCGGATGGAAACACCATATATTTT. It translates to CASSGAGAFSDGNTIYF. The chain has TRBV25-1 and TRBJ1-3, with a weak D call TRBD1 (6 bases). The CDR3 sequence is 17 residues long. From germline, CDR1 is MGHDK and CDR2 SYGVNS. V was cut by 4 bases and J by 3 bases, with 19 bases left in between.